The clone carrying this T cell receptor beta chain was seen more than once but under ten times. Its antigen is still unknown. Trimming removed 0 bases from V and 3 bases from J, with 8 bases in between. This CDR3 is built from 15 residues. CDR1 is MNHNS and CDR2 is SASEGT in the germline V gene. Sequencing targeted expressed TCRB transcripts, as all isolated RNA had been reverse transcribed. Some clones are missing from TCRdb's copy, which holds only in-frame ones; the method was immunoSEQ multiplex PCR. The sample shows some 350,000 clones, 9.6% of them seen only once. The sample originates from a study of beta chain features in type 1 diabetes. Broader study findings: In comparison with healthy donors, patients had naive, central memory and Treg TCRB repertoires that appeared more similar. For type 1 diabetes patients, VDJ junctions showed fewer insertions and more deletions. For Type 1 diabetes patients, all four CD4+ subsets carried TCRB CDR3s that were moderately but significantly shorter.

It was via CD45RO/CCR7/CD25/CD127/CD95/CD27 that CD4+ naive, central memory, regulatory and stem cell-like memory cells were sorted. The origin of this receptor is a man aged 25 to 40 with type 1 diabetes. Sequencing input: central memory CD4+ T cells from blood. The rearrangement joins TRBV6-1 to TRBJ1-4; D is unresolved. CDR3 residues: CASSEASHANEKLFF. The DNA for the CDR3 is TGTGCCAGCAGTGAAGCAAGCCATGCTAATGAAAAACTGTTTTTT.